A selection of T cell receptor beta chains follows, all from one sample in a study of cytomegalovirus exposure and HLA in healthy donors. Assay used: immunoSEQ multiplex PCR; TCRdb lists only in-frame clones, some missing. The data contain about 130,000 clones, around 93% of them singletons. The sequenced sample was PBMCs. The origin of the receptors is a man between 18 and 29 years old in good health and CMV-seropositive. Each CDR3 is given with its conserved first and last residue. D genes are given only for firm matches. Only part of the rows carry a size: once, few, many, or a class if the clone is expanded.

j_gene: TRBJ2-3
d_gene: -
v_gene: TRBV19
abundance: -
CDR3aa: CASSMQRGGGTDTQYF
CDR3nt: TGTGCCAGTAGTATGCAAAGGGGGGGAGGTACAGATACGCAGTATTTT

j_gene: TRBJ1-6
d_gene: TRBD1
v_gene: TRBV28
abundance: -
CDR3aa: CASSPLGTANSPLHF
CDR3nt: TGTGCCAGCAGCCCTCTCGGGACAGCGAATTCACCCCTCCACTTT

j_gene: TRBJ2-3
d_gene: TRBD2
v_gene: TRBV28
abundance: -
CDR3aa: CASSLSPTSGSQYF
CDR3nt: TGTGCCAGCAGTTTATCCCCGACTAGCGGGTCCCAGTATTTT

j_gene: TRBJ2-7
d_gene: -
v_gene: TRBV5-1
abundance: -
CDR3aa: CASSVGLAYEQYF
CDR3nt: TGCGCCAGCAGCGTCGGACTGGCCTACGAGCAGTACTTC

j_gene: TRBJ1-2
d_gene: -
v_gene: TRBV19
abundance: -
CDR3aa: CASSIGGAGYTF
CDR3nt: TGTGCCAGTAGTATAGGGGGAGCAGGCTACACCTTC

j_gene: TRBJ2-1
d_gene: TRBD2
v_gene: TRBV5-1
abundance: few
CDR3aa: CASSHGGGVPEQFF
CDR3nt: TGCGCCAGCAGCCACGGCGGGGGAGTTCCCGAGCAGTTCTTC

j_gene: TRBJ1-2
d_gene: -
v_gene: TRBV30
abundance: -
CDR3aa: CAWSESPGREGYTF
CDR3nt: TGTGCCTGGAGTGAATCGCCGGGGCGGGAGGGCTACACCTTC

j_gene: TRBJ1-4
d_gene: -
v_gene: TRBV4-1
abundance: once
CDR3aa: CASSRSGTPNEKLFF
CDR3nt: TGCGCCAGCAGCCGCTCCGGGACACCTAATGAAAAACTGTTTTTT

j_gene: TRBJ1-1
d_gene: TRBD1
v_gene: TRBV5-6
abundance: -
CDR3aa: CASGRTGGGFTEAFF
CDR3nt: TGTGCCAGCGGACGGACAGGGGGCGGTTTCACTGAAGCTTTCTTT

j_gene: TRBJ2-7
d_gene: -
v_gene: TRBV20-1
abundance: -
CDR3aa: CSVASPYEQYF
CDR3nt: TGCAGTGTAGCTTCCCCCTACGAGCAGTACTTC

j_gene: TRBJ1-2
d_gene: -
v_gene: TRBV5-8
abundance: -
CDR3aa: CASSLDPAGNYGYTF
CDR3nt: TGTGCCAGCAGCTTGGATCCGGCAGGGAACTATGGCTACACCTTC

j_gene: TRBJ2-1
d_gene: TRBD2
v_gene: TRBV5-4
abundance: few
CDR3aa: CASSLVSSGGVYNEQFF
CDR3nt: TGTGCCAGCAGCTTGGTGTCTAGCGGAGGGGTTTACAATGAGCAGTTCTTC

j_gene: TRBJ2-5
d_gene: -
v_gene: TRBV5-1
abundance: -
CDR3aa: CASSQRGGETQYF
CDR3nt: TGCGCCAGCAGCCAGCGAGGGGGAGAGACCCAGTACTTC

j_gene: TRBJ2-3
d_gene: TRBD2
v_gene: TRBV6-5
abundance: -
CDR3aa: CASSYLAGNTDTQYF
CDR3nt: TGTGCCAGCAGTTACTTAGCGGGGAACACAGATACGCAGTATTTT

j_gene: TRBJ1-4
d_gene: TRBD1
v_gene: TRBV28
abundance: -
CDR3aa: CASSPPRYRGRDEKLFF
CDR3nt: TGTGCCAGCAGTCCTCCCCGCTACAGGGGGCGTGATGAAAAACTGTTTTTT